The 30 T cell receptor beta chains below all came from one sample that was sequenced in a study of T cells after yellow fever vaccination. TCRdb reprocessed the 5' RACE reads via MiXCR and lists one record per CDR3 protein. The data show 250,000 to 300,000 distinct CDR3 sequences, with over 10% seen just once and roughly 0.5% held by the top ten. This material consisted of CD4+ T cells sorted from PBMCs, taken 45 days after the yellow fever booster vaccination. The receptors stem from a young man who received the YFV17D yellow fever vaccine.

The rearrangement uses TRBV15 and TRBJ2-5, with 10 bases identical to TRBD1. Germline CDR1 reads LNHNV; CDR2 reads YYDKDF (reference sequence). V lost 3 bases, J lost 2 bases, and 0 bases stayed unmatched. The CDR3 covers 14 residues. CDR3: CATSRDRGQETQYF. The CDR3 DNA reads as TGTGCCACCAGCAGGGACAGGGGGCAAGAGACCCAGTACTTC.

The chain links TRBV7-2 to TRBJ1-4; D perhaps matches TRBD1 (5 bases). V lost 7 bases and J lost 7, with 13 bases in between. This CDR3 comprises 13 residues. Germline values: CDR1 SGHTA, CDR2 FQGNSA. In DNA, the CDR3 is TGTGCCAGCACCCGGGGGACTGCTGAAAAACTGTTTTTT. Protein: CASTRGTAEKLFF.

This rearrangement joins TRBV6-5 to TRBJ1-4; TRBD1 agrees at 12 bases. V lost 4 bases, J lost 8 bases, and 11 bases stayed unmatched. Germline CDR1 reads MNHEY; CDR2 reads SVGAGI. The length of the CDR3 is 17 residues. The CDR3 DNA follows: TGTGCCAGCAGTTTCGTCCCGGGACAGGGGGCGCGGGAAAAACTGTTTTTT. It codes for CASSFVPGQGAREKLFF.

This chain connects TRBV28 to TRBJ2-4; D is perhaps TRBD1 (6 bases). Germline CDR1 and CDR2: MDHEN and SYDVKM. Trimming took off 3 bases at V and 1 base at J, with 19 bases between the two ends. The CDR3 totals 18 residues. CDR3 sequence (DNA): TGTGCCAGCAGTTTTAGGTCGAGGGACAACTCTGCCAAAAACATTCAGTACTTC. It yields the protein CASSFRSRDNSAKNIQYF.

The V call is TRBV6-5, the J call TRBJ1-1, with 10 bases matching TRBD1. With 2 bases clipped from V and 1 base from J, the junction kept 7 bases outside the gene matches. The V gene's germline CDR1 is MNHEY and CDR2 SVGAGI. CDR3 length: 17 amino acids. CDR3 protein: CASSYTRQGAKNTEAFF. Here the CDR3 DNA reads TGTGCCAGCAGTTACACACGACAGGGGGCAAAGAACACTGAAGCTTTCTTT.

This clonotype was detected ten times or more. This chain connects TRBV9 to TRBJ2-7; D not resolved. This CDR3 region has 14 residues. Germline V gives CDR1 SGDLS, CDR2 YYNGEE. Trimming took 1 base from V and 0 from J, leaving 8 bases between them. DNA of the CDR3: TGTGCCAGCAGCGTACTCTCCGGCTCCTACGAGCAGTACTTC. Amino acids: CASSVLSGSYEQYF.

This clonotype was detected a few times. This chain links TRBV5-6 with TRBJ2-7; 7 nucleotides agree with TRBD1. V gave up 2 bases and J gave up 3 bases; unmatched junction bases: 20. The CDR3 has 19 residues. The germline CDR1 and CDR2 sequences are SGHDT and YYEEEE. CDR3 region: CASSFRVGAGGMEGYEQYF. For the CDR3, the DNA is TGTGCCAGCAGCTTTCGGGTCGGGGCAGGGGGAATGGAAGGCTACGAGCAGTACTTC. The complete variable domain, with remaining parts taken from reference TRBV5-6 and TRBJ2-7, reads DAGVTQSPTHLIKTRGQQVTLRCSPKSGHDTVSWYQQALGQGPQFIFQYYEEEERQRGNFPDRFSGHQFPNYSSELNVNALLLGDSALYLCASSFRVGAGGMEGYEQYFGPGTRLTVT.

This clonotype came up a few times. The V and J genes are TRBV5-1 and TRBJ2-3; no firm D call. CDR1 and CDR2 from the germline V gene are SGHRS and YFSETQ. Trimming left V 3 bases short and J 4 bases short, with 15 bases between. The CDR3 is made up of 15 amino acids. For the CDR3, the DNA is TGCGCCAGCAGCTCGAAGCCCGGAGAGGCAGATACGCAGTATTTT. Translating it yields CASSSKPGEADTQYF.

This clonotype was detected ten times or more. This chain uses TRBV5-6 with TRBJ2-7; the match to TRBD2 covers 12 bases. This CDR3 contains 14 residues. Germline assignment: CDR1 SGHDT and CDR2 YYEEEE. The junction had 12 bases not matched to a gene; V was cut back by 4 bases and J by 13 bases. The chain's CDR3 is CASSTTSGSPMGYF. The CDR3 region has the DNA TGTGCCAGCAGCACGACTAGCGGGAGCCCCATGGGATACTTC.

The CDR3 coding sequence is TGCGCCAGCATGAGAGTCCAGGGTCTGGGCCAGCCCCAGCATTTT. Amino acid sequence: CASMRVQGLGQPQHF. V is TRBV10-2 and J is TRBJ1-5, with D perhaps TRBD1 (5 bases). The germline CDR1 and CDR2 sequences are WSHSY and SAAADI. V lost 7 bases to trimming and J lost 7 bases, with 20 bases between them. This CDR3 is built from 15 residues.

The CDR3 coding sequence is TGTGCCAGCAGGAAGAGGGCAGCCTTTGTCCACGAGCAGTACTTC. Its protein is CASRKRAAFVHEQYF. V and J are TRBV27 and TRBJ2-7; TRBD2 might be the D (5 bases). Germline V gene lookup returns CDR1 MNHEY and CDR2 SMNVEV (reference sequence). Trimming stripped 6 bases from V and 5 bases from J, with 20 bases between. This CDR3 has 15 residues.

This clonotype has more than one count but fewer than ten. This chain joins TRBV20-1 and TRBJ2-1, with 10 nucleotides matching TRBD2. CDR1 is DFQATT, CDR2 SNEGSKA, per germline (reference sequence). The CDR3 covers 13 residues. Trimming took 5 bases from V and 8 from J; bases not matched to a gene: 6. CDR3 nucleotide sequence: TGCAGTGCTCGCCCCGGGACTAGCGATGAGCAGTTCTTC. It yields the protein CSARPGTSDEQFF.

The V and J genes are TRBV20-1 and TRBJ1-2, with 10 nucleotides matching TRBD1. This CDR3 is 18 amino acids long. The V gene end was trimmed by 0 bases and the J gene end by 4 bases; junction bases not matched to a gene: 14. Looked up from germline, CDR1 is DFQATT and CDR2 is SNEGSKA (reference sequence). CDR3 nucleotide sequence: TGCAGTGCTAGAGATCCCCCCACCCGGGACAGGGGCCTCTATGGCTACACCTTC. It codes for CSARDPPTRDRGLYGYTF.

The V call is TRBV29-1, the J call TRBJ2-7; D may be TRBD2 (6 bases). This CDR3 is built from 13 residues. V was pared by 6 bases and J by 3 bases, with 15 bases between. CDR1 and CDR2 (germline): SQVTM, ANQGSEA. CDR3 DNA sequence: TGCAGCGTCGGGGACTGGAAAGTCTACGAGCAGTACTTC. This codes for CSVGDWKVYEQYF.

This clonotype came up once. V gene TRBV3-1 combines with J gene TRBJ1-4; D call uncertain. The CDR3 totals 15 residues. The V end was cut by 0 bases, the J end by 8 bases, with 13 bases between. Germline V CDR1 and CDR2: LGHDT, YNNKEL (reference sequence). CDR3 sequence: CASSQEYQLGEKLFF. The CDR3 DNA reads as TGTGCCAGCAGCCAAGAGTACCAACTAGGGGAAAAACTGTTTTTT.

The chain employs TRBV15 and TRBJ2-7, with TRBD1 matching 8 bases. Per germline, CDR1 LNHNV and CDR2 YYDKDF (reference sequence). V dropped 6 bases and J dropped 4; count of bases not matched to a gene: 8. CDR3 length equals 14 residues. The CDR3 region has the DNA TGTGCCACCAGTCAAAGACAGGGGTCGTACGAGCAGTACTTC. As protein: CATSQRQGSYEQYF.

This chain connects TRBV20-1 to TRBJ2-2, with 12 bases fitting TRBD2. This CDR3 region has 16 residues. Germline V gene lookup returns CDR1 DFQATT and CDR2 SNEGSKA (reference sequence). The junction had 7 bases not matched to a gene; V was cut back by 3 bases and J by 5 bases. CDR3 coding DNA: TGCAGTGCTAGGGTCCCGGGACTAGCGGGTACCGGGGAGCTGTTTTTT. Its translation: CSARVPGLAGTGELFF.

This clonotype has a count of ten or more. The V gene is TRBV5-1, the J gene TRBJ2-3; 10 bases match TRBD2. V dropped 4 bases and J dropped 0; count of bases not matched to a gene: 8. The CDR3 length is 17 residues. Germline V CDR1 and CDR2: SGHRS, YFSETQ. The CDR3, as DNA: TGCGCCAGCAGCGAACGGACTAGCGGAGCTAGCACAGATACGCAGTATTTT. Translated, it gives CASSERTSGASTDTQYF. The variable domain in full, completed from reference TRBV5-1 and TRBJ2-3, reads KAGVTQTPRYLIKTRGQQVTLSCSPISGHRSVSWYQQTPGQGLQFLFEYFSETQRNKGNFPGRFSGRQFSNSRSEMNVSTLELGDSALYLCASSERTSGASTDTQYFGPGTRLTVL.

This chain connects TRBV6-5 to TRBJ2-7, with 8 nucleotides matching TRBD2. Germline V CDR1 and CDR2: MNHEY, SVGAGI. V lost 3 bases to trimming and J lost 5 bases; unmatched junction nucleotides: 9. This CDR3 has 15 residues. CDR3 bases: TGTGCCAGCAGTTATTCGGGACTAGGGTCCCACGAGCAGTACTTC. It encodes CASSYSGLGSHEQYF.

On this clonotype: A much larger clone is a single base away; this may be a read error. V usage is TRBV5-1 and J usage is TRBJ2-1; a possible D gene is TRBD1 (6 bases). The CDR3 sequence is 14 residues long. The germline CDR1 and CDR2 sequences are SGHRS and YFSETQ. Here the CDR3 reads CSSSTPHRANEQFF. CDR3 bases: TGCTCCAGCAGCACCCCCCACAGGGCAAATGAGCAGTTCTTC.

Only a few counts were recorded for this clonotype. This sequence joins TRBV4-3 and TRBJ2-3, with 7 bases lining up with TRBD2. Looked up from germline, CDR1 is LGHNA and CDR2 is YSLEER. The V segment lost 4 bases and the J segment 7 bases; nucleotides outside the gene matches: 8. This CDR3 comprises 14 residues. CDR3 sequence: CASSRLREGNTQYF. CDR3 DNA sequence: TGCGCCAGCAGCCGGCTGAGGGAGGGCAATACGCAGTATTTT.

This clonotype was recorded a few times. The chain combines TRBV5-1 with TRBJ2-7, with a possible D match to TRBD1 (6 bases). The CDR3 runs 15 residues. The germline V gene encodes CDR1 SGHRS and CDR2 YFSETQ. V was trimmed by 3 bases and J by 2 bases, leaving 15 bases between them. The CDR3 region has the DNA TGCGCCAGCAGCTCCTCCCAGGGGAGAGCCTACGAGCAGTACTTC. It codes for CASSSSQGRAYEQYF.

The V and J genes are TRBV7-8 and TRBJ2-7, with no clear D. The CDR3 totals 14 residues. Germline CDR1 and CDR2: SGHVS and FQNEAQ. Trimming shortened V by 8 bases and J by 5 bases, and 19 bases separated the two germline ends. CDR3 bases: TGTGCCAGCTCCCTCTTCATGCGGAATGACGAGCAGTACTTC. Its protein is CASSLFMRNDEQYF.

This clonotype has just a few counts. The gene calls are TRBV29-1 and TRBJ2-7; 8 positions agree with TRBD2. This CDR3 spans 12 amino acids. V was pared by 6 bases and J by 3 bases, with 4 bases of the junction left unmatched. Germline V gives CDR1 SQVTM, CDR2 ANQGSEA. The CDR3 bases are TGCAGCGTCCAAACTAGCGGCTACGAGCAGTACTTC. It encodes CSVQTSGYEQYF.

In its sample, this clonotype was seen a few times. Here the CDR3 reads CSARTGGLNSPLHF. CDR3 nucleotide sequence: TGCAGTGCAAGGACAGGGGGCCTTAATTCACCCCTCCACTTT. The V gene is TRBV20-1, the J gene TRBJ1-6; 11 bases agree with TRBD1. The CDR3 length is 14 residues. Per the germline V gene, CDR1 is DFQATT and CDR2 is SNEGSKA (reference sequence). Unmatched junction bases numbered 4, after V lost 6 bases and J lost 6 bases.

This clonotype was picked up a small number of times. This chain joins TRBV6-5 and TRBJ2-1; D may be TRBD2 (6 bases). V lost 2 bases to trimming and J lost 4 bases, with 12 bases between them. From germline, CDR1 is MNHEY and CDR2 SVGAGI. The CDR3 runs to 15 residues. Here the CDR3 reads CASSYTASGYNEQFF. The CDR3 nucleotides are TGTGCCAGCAGTTACACCGCGAGCGGGTACAATGAGCAGTTCTTC.

The chain combines TRBV12-3 or TRBV12-4 with TRBJ2-3; TRBD2 might be the D (5 bases). There are 15 residues in the CDR3. Trimming shortened V by 2 bases and J by 4 bases, and 13 bases separated the two germline ends. CDR3 protein: CASSLFAGTSDTQYF. CDR3 coding DNA: TGTGCCAGCAGTTTATTTGCGGGTACTTCAGATACGCAGTATTTT.

This clonotype was found a few times. The rearrangement joins TRBV6-1 to TRBJ2-4; 7 bases align to TRBD1. The CDR3 has 14 residues. The germline V gene has CDR1 MNHNS and CDR2 SASEGT. V shed 6 bases and J 3 bases; nucleotides not matched to a gene: 5. In DNA form, the CDR3 reads TGTGCCAGCAGCCAGACAGGGCTCAAAAACATTCAGTACTTC. This translates into CASSQTGLKNIQYF.

There are a few counts of this clonotype. CDR3 amino acids: CASSPESNEQFF. In DNA form, the CDR3 reads TGTGCCAGCTCACCCGAGAGCAATGAGCAGTTCTTC. This chain uses TRBV18 with TRBJ2-1; no clear D. CDR1 and CDR2 from the germline V gene are KGHSH and LQKENI. Trimming cost V 3 bases and J 6 bases, with 6 bases left between them. The CDR3 is 12 amino acids.

This clonotype was detected a few times. V is TRBV28 and J is TRBJ1-1; the D gene is possibly TRBD1 (5 bases). The CDR3 runs 13 residues. V was cut by 6 bases and J by 5 bases, with 13 bases left in between. Germline V lookup: CDR1 MDHEN, CDR2 SYDVKM. In DNA, the CDR3 is TGTGCCAGCAGCGGGGGGGAGTGGACTGAAGCTTTCTTT. This translates into CASSGGEWTEAFF.